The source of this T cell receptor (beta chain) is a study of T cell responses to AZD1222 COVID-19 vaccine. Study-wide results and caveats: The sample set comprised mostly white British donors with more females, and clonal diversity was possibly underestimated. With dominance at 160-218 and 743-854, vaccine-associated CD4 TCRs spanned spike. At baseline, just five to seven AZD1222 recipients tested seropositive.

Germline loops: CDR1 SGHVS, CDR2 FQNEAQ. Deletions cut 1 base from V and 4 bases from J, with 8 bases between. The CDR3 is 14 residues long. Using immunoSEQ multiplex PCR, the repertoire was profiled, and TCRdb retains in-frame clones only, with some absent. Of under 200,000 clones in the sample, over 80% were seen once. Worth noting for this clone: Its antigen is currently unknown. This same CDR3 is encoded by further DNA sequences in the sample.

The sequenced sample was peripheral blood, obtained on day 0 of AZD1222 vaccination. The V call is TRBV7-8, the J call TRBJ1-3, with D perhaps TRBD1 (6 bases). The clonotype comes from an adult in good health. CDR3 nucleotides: TGTGCCAGCAGCTTAGACAGGGAAGGAAACACCATATATTTT. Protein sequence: CASSLDREGNTIYF.